This T cell receptor (beta chain) was retrieved from a study of blood T cell repertoires in COVID-19. Overall study context: From T cells, B-cell-depleted T cells, or PBMCs came the material, which was cDNA or gDNA.

Original methodology: Amplification of reference gene primers provided the estimated nucleated cell counts. Produced via immunoSEQ multiplex PCR; TCRdb's table is partial and in-frame only. V and J calls and clone size are those listed in that table; D and trimming were worked out from the DNA. The table records 60,000 to 80,000 clones, 88% of them present only once. The trim removed 5 bases at V and 1 base at J, leaving 3 bases unmatched. The CDR3 is 14 amino acids. Germline V gene lookup returns CDR1 SGHKS and CDR2 YYEKEE (reference sequence). J is TRBJ2-1 and V is TRBV5-5; 7 nucleotides align to TRBD2. The source material was peripheral blood. This clonotype originated in a human donor in a cohort sampled during active COVID-19. CDR3 sequence reads: CASRYGGSYNEQFF. The CDR3, as DNA: TGTGCCAGCAGGTACGGGGGGTCCTACAATGAGCAGTTCTTC.